The entry below gives a single T cell receptor (beta chain) sequence along with its context. The CDR3 contains 15 residues. Looked up from germline, CDR1 is MDHEN and CDR2 is SYDVKM. This entry belongs to a study of monozygotic twins with inflammatory bowel disease. From the 5' RACE reads, TCRdb lists one entry per CDR3 protein and no DNA. Its table lists about 200,000 distinct CDR3 sequences. Total RNA was isolated from whole blood without T cell sorting. Source material: blood. The TCR originated in a human donor with ulcerative colitis or Crohn's disease, or a healthy co-twin of an affected twin (not recorded which). The rearrangement links TRBV28 to TRBJ2-3; the D call from TCRdb, TRBD1, cannot be confirmed without DNA. The CDR3 spells CASSPPGRTGDTQYF.